One sample yielded the 26 T cell receptor beta chains listed below, sequenced in a study of cytomegalovirus exposure and HLA in healthy donors (dated by TCRdb to about 2017). The library was built by means of the immunoSEQ multiplex PCR assay. For the multiplex PCR, a mixture combining 60 forward primers for TCR Vbeta segments and 13 reverse primers for TCR Jbeta segments was used. In its TCRdb copy, this immuneACCESS table keeps in-frame sequences only and misses some clones. Where compared with another copy, unresolved V genes explain less than half of these, and the others have no known cause. Here the sample has some 90,000 clones; about 86% occur a single time. Clones ranked in the top ten supply about 4.4% of the sample. The source material was PBMCs. These receptors were collected from a woman in her seventies in good health and CMV-seropositive.

The chain couples TRBV6-5 to TRBJ2-1; the match to TRBD2 covers 8 bases. Germline assignment: CDR1 MNHEY and CDR2 SVGAGI. V was clipped by 2 bases and J by 7 bases; unmatched bases: 4. This CDR3 has 14 amino acids. The CDR3 nucleotides are TGTGCCAGCAGTTACGTGGCTAGCGGGAATGAGCAGTTCTTC. Encoded protein: CASSYVASGNEQFF.

This clone showed up just once. The V call is TRBV19, the J call TRBJ1-5; D possibly corresponds to TRBD1 (6 bases). Germline V lookup: CDR1 LNHDA, CDR2 SQIVND (reference sequence). This CDR3 has 15 amino acids. V was pared by 0 bases and J by 2 bases, with 8 bases between. The CDR3: CASSIDYRGNQPQHF. DNA of the CDR3: TGTGCCAGTAGTATAGATTACAGGGGCAATCAGCCCCAGCATTTT.

J is TRBJ2-3 and V is TRBV7-3, with TRBD1 identical over 7 bases. The CDR3 is made up of 15 amino acids. Germline values: CDR1 SGHTA, CDR2 FQGTGA. The V and J ends lost 4 bases and 2 bases, in that order; junction bases with no gene match: 6. For the CDR3, the DNA is TGTGCCAGCAGCTCCACCGGGACAGACACAGATACGCAGTATTTT. Translating it yields CASSSTGTDTDTQYF.

There are a few counts of this clone. The J gene is TRBJ1-2, the V gene TRBV10-1; no reliable D call. CDR1 and CDR2 from the germline V gene are WNHNN and SYGVQD (reference sequence). V was clipped by 9 bases and J by 3 bases, with 11 bases between them. The length of the CDR3 is 12 residues. The CDR3 region has the DNA TGCGCCAGACCGGGTAGAGACTATGGCTACACCTTC. Translating gives CARPGRDYGYTF.

J is TRBJ2-4 and V is TRBV6-5; D is perhaps TRBD2 (6 bases). There are 14 residues in the CDR3. In germline, CDR1 is MNHEY, CDR2 SVGAGI. V lost 6 bases and J 0 bases, leaving 9 bases between the germline ends. The chain's CDR3 is CASREGPAKNIQYF. The CDR3 bases are TGTGCCAGCAGGGAGGGACCAGCCAAAAACATTCAGTACTTC.

The gene calls are TRBV6-5 and TRBJ2-1, with TRBD2 identical over 11 bases. V lost 0 bases to trimming and J lost 5 bases; unmatched junction nucleotides: 3. The CDR3 runs to 16 residues. Germline lookup yields CDR1 MNHEY and CDR2 SVGAGI. CDR3 in DNA: TGTGCCAGCAGTTACTCTAGCGGGAGGGTAGACAATGAGCAGTTCTTC. Its translation is CASSYSSGRVDNEQFF.

Note on this clone: One junction end does not reproduce the germline sequence, and a read error may be involved. V and J are TRBV5-1 and TRBJ2-2; the D gene is possibly TRBD2 (6 bases). The CDR3 is made up of 13 amino acids. Germline assignment: CDR1 SGHRS and CDR2 YFSETQ. The CDR3 bases are TGCGCCAGCAGCCGGGAGTTCACCGGGGAGCCGTTTTTT. Its translation: CASSREFTGEPFF.

V usage is TRBV29-1 and J usage is TRBJ2-1, with 8 positions matching TRBD1. The V segment lost 0 bases and the J segment 0 bases; nucleotides outside the gene matches: 4. The CDR3 spans 16 residues. Germline V gives CDR1 SQVTM, CDR2 ANQGSEA. CDR3 region: CSVEEGTGRSYNEQFF. CDR3 nucleotides: TGCAGCGTTGAAGAGGGGACAGGCCGCTCCTACAATGAGCAGTTCTTC.

This chain uses TRBV5-6 with TRBJ2-1; TRBD2 aligns across 9 bases. The length of the CDR3 is 16 residues. The V and J ends lost 0 bases and 8 bases, in that order; junction bases with no gene match: 9. In germline, CDR1 is SGHDT, CDR2 YYEEEE. The CDR3 DNA follows: TGTGCCAGCAGCTTGGTCGGTAGCGGGAGTGGGGATGAGCAGTTCTTC. It yields the protein CASSLVGSGSGDEQFF.

This clone was observed once. The chain links TRBV15 to TRBJ1-1; tentatively, D is TRBD1 (6 bases). V was shortened by 0 bases and J by 3 bases, with 11 bases between the two germline ends. The length of the CDR3 is 15 residues. Germline lookup yields CDR1 LNHNV and CDR2 YYDKDF (reference sequence). The CDR3 here is CATSRDIQGYTEAFF. The DNA of the CDR3 is TGTGCCACCAGCAGAGATATTCAGGGGTACACTGAAGCTTTCTTT.

This clone was observed a single time. This sequence joins TRBV5-1 and TRBJ2-1; 9 nucleotides align to TRBD1. Germline assignment: CDR1 SGHRS and CDR2 YFSETQ. The J segment lost 1 base and the V segment lost 3 bases, leaving 2 bases of the junction unmatched. The CDR3 spans 15 residues. In DNA, the CDR3 is TGCGCCAGCAGCTCACAGGGGGCGTCCTACAATGAGCAGTTCTTC. As protein: CASSSQGASYNEQFF.

The chain employs TRBV5-1 and TRBJ2-1; D call uncertain. CDR3 length equals 13 residues. Trimming shortened V by 7 bases and J by 4 bases, and 12 bases separated the two germline ends. Germline V gene sequence: CDR1 SGHRS, CDR2 YFSETQ. As DNA, the CDR3 is TGCGCCAGCTCGGTGGCGGTTTACAATGAGCAGTTCTTC. Amino acid sequence: CASSVAVYNEQFF.

The rearrangement links TRBV19 to TRBJ2-1; 9 nucleotides line up with TRBD2. CDR3 length: 16 residues. Germline V gene data show CDR1 as LNHDA and CDR2 as SQIVND (reference sequence). V lost 0 bases, J lost 4 bases, and 4 bases stayed unmatched. CDR3 sequence (DNA): TGTGCCAGTAGTATAGACGCGGGAGGGAATTACAATGAGCAGTTCTTC. As protein: CASSIDAGGNYNEQFF.

This chain connects TRBV5-1 to TRBJ2-1; the match to TRBD2 covers 9 bases. Germline CDR1 SGHRS, CDR2 YFSETQ. With 2 bases clipped from V and 3 bases from J, the junction kept 12 bases outside the gene matches. The CDR3 runs 18 residues. The CDR3 loop is CASSFSELLAGGYNEQFF. For the CDR3, the DNA is TGCGCCAGCAGCTTCTCCGAATTACTAGCGGGCGGCTACAATGAGCAGTTCTTC. Combining the CDR3 with reference TRBV5-1 and TRBJ2-1 gives the whole variable domain KAGVTQTPRYLIKTRGQQVTLSCSPISGHRSVSWYQQTPGQGLQFLFEYFSETQRNKGNFPGRFSGRQFSNSRSEMNVSTLELGDSALYLCASSFSELLAGGYNEQFFGPGTRLTVL.

V usage is TRBV9 and J usage is TRBJ1-1; D is unresolved. The V gene lost 4 bases and the J gene lost 0 bases, with 16 bases spanning the gap. The CDR3 extends over 16 amino acids. Germline assignment: CDR1 SGDLS and CDR2 YYNGEE. CDR3: CASSPRREIMNTEAFF. The CDR3 nucleotides are TGTGCCAGCAGCCCCCGGAGGGAGATCATGAACACTGAAGCTTTCTTT. Supplemented by reference TRBV9 and TRBJ1-1, the full variable domain reads DSGVTQTPKHLITATGQRVTLRCSPRSGDLSVYWYQQSLDQGLQFLIQYYNGEERAKGNILERFSAQQFPDLHSELNLSSLELGDSALYFCASSPRREIMNTEAFFGQGTRLTVV.

The gene calls are TRBV7-3 and TRBJ2-1; 10 nucleotides line up with TRBD2. In germline, CDR1 is SGHTA, CDR2 FQGTGA. J was trimmed by 5 bases and V by 2 bases; bases with no gene match: 0. This CDR3 has 14 amino acids. The CDR3 is CASSLLAGDNEQFF. The DNA of the CDR3 is TGTGCCAGCAGCTTACTAGCGGGAGACAATGAGCAGTTCTTC.

V usage is TRBV6-1 and J usage is TRBJ2-7; TRBD1 is a possible D gene (6 bases). This CDR3 is built from 15 residues. V gave up 1 base and J gave up 0 bases, with 10 bases separating them. CDR1 is MNHNS and CDR2 is SASEGT in the germline V gene. The CDR3 loop is CASSEVGASSYEQYF. The CDR3, as DNA: TGTGCCAGCAGTGAAGTGGGGGCGAGCTCCTACGAGCAGTACTTC.

The CDR3 spells CASSLGRSPEQFF. The CDR3 region has the DNA TGTGCCAGCAGCCTGGGGAGATCCCCGGAGCAGTTCTTC. V gene TRBV7-8 combines with J gene TRBJ2-1; perhaps TRBD2 as D (5 bases). There are 13 residues in the CDR3. CDR1 and CDR2 (germline): SGHVS, FQNEAQ. V lost 5 bases, J lost 10 bases, and 15 bases lay in between.

The CDR3: CASSQLSTLSYEQYF. CDR3 nucleotides: TGTGCCAGCAGCCAACTGTCGACACTTTCCTACGAGCAGTACTTC. The J gene is TRBJ2-7, the V gene TRBV14; no reliable D call. The length of the CDR3 is 15 residues. Looked up from germline, CDR1 is SGHDN and CDR2 is FVKESK. V was trimmed by 2 bases and J by 1 base, leaving 12 bases between them.

The CDR3 DNA sequence: TGTGCCAGCAGTTCATATGGGGGCGGACTGGTGAGCTACACCTTC. This sequence encodes CASSSYGGGLVSYTF. This sequence joins TRBV6-5 and TRBJ1-2; a possible D gene is TRBD1 (6 bases). CDR3 length: 15 residues. CDR1 MNHEY and CDR2 SVGAGI come from the germline V gene. The V end was cut by 4 bases, the J end by 9 bases, with 21 bases between.

The chain carries TRBV6-5 and TRBJ2-3; 7 bases agree with TRBD1. This CDR3 is 15 amino acids long. Trimming removed 7 bases from V and 2 bases from J; junction bases left unmatched: 9. Looked up from germline, CDR1 is MNHEY and CDR2 is SVGAGI. CDR3 residues: CASTPWQGDTDTQYF. DNA of the CDR3: TGTGCCAGCACCCCCTGGCAGGGGGACACAGATACGCAGTATTTT.

This clone was counted only a few times. The J gene is TRBJ1-1, the V gene TRBV19; no definite D call. Trimming shortened V by 4 bases and J by 10 bases, and 16 bases separated the two germline ends. The CDR3 runs to 13 residues. The germline CDR1 and CDR2 sequences are LNHDA and SQIVND (reference sequence). CDR3 sequence: CASSRETASGAFF. Here the CDR3 DNA reads TGTGCCAGTAGTAGGGAGACGGCATCGGGAGCTTTCTTT.

The rearrangement joins TRBV28 to TRBJ1-2; D is unclear. Germline CDR1 and CDR2: MDHEN and SYDVKM. Trimming removed 3 bases from V and 4 bases from J, with 12 bases in between. There are 14 residues in the CDR3. CDR3 nucleotide sequence: TGTGCCAGCAGTTTGGGTCGAGGCGGCTATGGCTACACCTTC. This sequence encodes CASSLGRGGYGYTF.

This clone was counted between two and nine times. The chain couples TRBV6-1 to TRBJ2-1; 9 bases agree with TRBD1. CDR1 and CDR2 (germline): MNHNS, SASEGT. Losses at the gene ends were 3 bases for V and 2 bases for J; bases not matched to a gene: 2. The CDR3 consists of 15 residues. The CDR3 sequence is CASSEGQGPYNEQFF. For the CDR3, the DNA is TGTGCCAGCAGTGAGGGACAGGGACCCTACAATGAGCAGTTCTTC.

V and J are TRBV5-1 and TRBJ1-6; 9 bases are shared with TRBD1. The CDR3 is 14 amino acids. J was trimmed by 6 bases and V by 3 bases; bases with no gene match: 1. CDR1 and CDR2 from the germline V gene are SGHRS and YFSETQ. This CDR3 reads CASSSTGGNSPLHF. In DNA, the CDR3 is TGCGCCAGCAGCTCGACAGGGGGTAATTCACCCCTCCACTTT.

The chain employs TRBV6-1 and TRBJ1-5; D not resolved. Germline V gives CDR1 MNHNS, CDR2 SASEGT. This CDR3 contains 13 residues. V was pared by 2 bases and J by 7 bases, with 9 bases between. The CDR3 nucleotides read TGTGCCAGCAGTGAAATAAGGAGACAGCCCCAGCATTTT. This codes for CASSEIRRQPQHF.